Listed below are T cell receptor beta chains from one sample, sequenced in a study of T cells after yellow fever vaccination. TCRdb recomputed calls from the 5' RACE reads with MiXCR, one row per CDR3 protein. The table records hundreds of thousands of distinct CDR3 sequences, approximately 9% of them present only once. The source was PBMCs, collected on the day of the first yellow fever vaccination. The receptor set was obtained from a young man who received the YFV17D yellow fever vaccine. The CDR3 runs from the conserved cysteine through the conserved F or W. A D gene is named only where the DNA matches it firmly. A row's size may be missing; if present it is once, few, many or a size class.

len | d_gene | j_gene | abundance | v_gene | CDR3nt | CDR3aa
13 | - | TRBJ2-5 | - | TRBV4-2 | TGTGCCAGCAGCCAAGAAATGCGGGGGCCGCTGATCTTC | CASSQEMRGPLIF
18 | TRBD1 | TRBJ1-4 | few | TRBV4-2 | TGTGCCAGCAGCCACACCGTGGACAGGCTTGGTTGGGATGAAAAACTGTTTTTT | CASSHTVDRLGWDEKLFF
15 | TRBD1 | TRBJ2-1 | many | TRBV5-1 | TGCGCCAGCAGCGTGGGACAGGGAAGGAGGAATGAGCAGTTCTTC | CASSVGQGRRNEQFF
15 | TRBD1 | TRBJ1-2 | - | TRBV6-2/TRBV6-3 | TGTGCCAGCACCGTAACGGAGACAGGGTTTTATGGCTACTCCTTC | CASTVTETGFYGYSF
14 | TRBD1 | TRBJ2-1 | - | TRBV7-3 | TGTGCCAGCAGCCCATCCGGGACAGAAAATGAGCAGTTCTTC | CASSPSGTENEQFF
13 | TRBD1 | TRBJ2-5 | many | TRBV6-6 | TGTGCCAGCAGGCTGGGACAGCAAGAGACCCAGTACTTC | CASRLGQQETQYF
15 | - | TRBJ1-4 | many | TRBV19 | TGTGCCAGTAGTATAGTCGGAGCCACTAATGAAAAACTGTTTTTT | CASSIVGATNEKLFF
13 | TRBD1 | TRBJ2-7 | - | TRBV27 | TGTGCCAGCAGTCCCCAAGGGGGCAACGAGCAGTACTTC | CASSPQGGNEQYF
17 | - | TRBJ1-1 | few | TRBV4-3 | TGCGCCAGCAGCCAAGATTCATCCCGCAGGGTTCGGACTGAAGCTTTCTTT | CASSQDSSRRVRTEAFF
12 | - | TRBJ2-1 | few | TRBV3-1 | TGTGCCAGCAGCCAAGGGCCAAATGAGCAGTTCTTC | CASSQGPNEQFF
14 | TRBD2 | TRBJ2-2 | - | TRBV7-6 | TGTGCCAGCAGGAGGACTAGCACCACCGGGGAGCTGTTTTTT | CASRRTSTTGELFF
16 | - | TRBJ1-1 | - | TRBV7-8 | TGTGCCAGCAGCTTAGGGGTCGGGGGAATGAACACTGAAGCTTTCTTT | CASSLGVGGMNTEAFF
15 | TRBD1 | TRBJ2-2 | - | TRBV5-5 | TGTGCCAGCAGCGACGACAGGGCGAACACCGGGGAGCTGTTTTTT | CASSDDRANTGELFF
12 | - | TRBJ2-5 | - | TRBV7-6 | TGTGCCAGCAGCCAAATGGTTGAGACCCAGTACTTC | CASSQMVETQYF
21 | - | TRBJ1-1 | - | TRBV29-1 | TGCAGCGCCCTAAAAGCATTTGGGGGAAAGGGACGGCTAAACCTGAACACTGAAGCTTTCTTT | CSALKAFGGKGRLNLNTEAFF
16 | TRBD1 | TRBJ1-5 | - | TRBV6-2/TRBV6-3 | TGTGCCAGCAGTTACTCGTTCAGGGGGAGCAATCAGCCCCAGCATTTT | CASSYSFRGSNQPQHF
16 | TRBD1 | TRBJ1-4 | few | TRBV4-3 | TGCGCCAGCAGCCAAAATTCGGGACAGATTATAGAAAAACTGTTTTTT | CASSQNSGQIIEKLFF
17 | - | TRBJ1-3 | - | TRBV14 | TGTGCCAGCAGCCCCCGGGCGGCTCAGCCCTCTGGAAACACCATATATTTT | CASSPRAAQPSGNTIYF
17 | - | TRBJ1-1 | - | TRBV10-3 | TGTGCCATCAGTGGGAGGGGGGGGGCAGGACCGGACACTGAAGCTTTCTTT | CAISGRGGAGPDTEAFF
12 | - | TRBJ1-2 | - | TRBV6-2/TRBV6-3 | TGTGCCAGCAGTTATGGGACGTATGGCTACACCTTC | CASSYGTYGYTF
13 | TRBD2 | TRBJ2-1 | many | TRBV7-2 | TGTGCCAGCAGCTGGGGACTACCCGAGGAGCAGTTCTTC | CASSWGLPEEQFF
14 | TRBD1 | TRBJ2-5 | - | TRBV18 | TGTGCCAGCTCCCCGACAGGGGGCGAGGGGACCCAGTACTTC | CASSPTGGEGTQYF
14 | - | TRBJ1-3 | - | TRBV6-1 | TGTGCCAGCAGTGGATCGAGGGGGAGAAACACCATATATTTT | CASSGSRGRNTIYF
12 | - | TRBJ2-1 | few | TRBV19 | TGTGCCAGTAGTACGCCCTACAATGAGCAGTTCTTC | CASSTPYNEQFF
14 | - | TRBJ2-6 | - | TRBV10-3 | TGTGCCATCAGCCGGGTCTCTGGGGCCAACGTCCTGACTTTC | CAISRVSGANVLTF
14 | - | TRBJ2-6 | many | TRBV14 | TGTGCCAGCAATTGGGGCTCTGGGGCCAACGTCCTGACTTTC | CASNWGSGANVLTF
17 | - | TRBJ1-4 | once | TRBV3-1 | TGTGCCACCTGCCAAGTCAGCCACCGGAGGTGGGATGAAAAACTGTTTTTT | CATCQVSHRRWDEKLFF
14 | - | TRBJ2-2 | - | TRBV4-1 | TGCGCCAGCAGCCAAGTCCTGAACACCGGGGAGCTGTTTTTT | CASSQVLNTGELFF
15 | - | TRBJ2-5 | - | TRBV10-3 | TGTGCCATCAGTGAGTCGGCTAGGGGGCAAGAGACCCAGTACTTC | CAISESARGQETQYF
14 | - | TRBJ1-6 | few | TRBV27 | TGTGCCAGCAGTTTTACCCCCCCAGGGACACCCCTCCACTTT | CASSFTPPGTPLHF
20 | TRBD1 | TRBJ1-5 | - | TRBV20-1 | TGCAGTGCTAGAGATCGATCCGGGACAGGGGCCTTTTATAGCAATCAGCCCCAGCATTTT | CSARDRSGTGAFYSNQPQHF
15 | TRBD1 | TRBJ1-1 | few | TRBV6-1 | TGTGCCAGCACCACCCAGGGGGTTCTCCACACTGAAGCTTTCTTT | CASTTQGVLHTEAFF
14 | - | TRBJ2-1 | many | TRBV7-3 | TGTGCCAGCAGCTTAAATCCGTCCTACAATGAGCAGTTCTTC | CASSLNPSYNEQFF
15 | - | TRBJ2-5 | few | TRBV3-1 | TGTGCCAGCAGCCAGGGGCAGGGACTTGGAGAGACCCAGTACTTC | CASSQGQGLGETQYF
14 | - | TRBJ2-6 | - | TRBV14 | TGTGCCAGCAGCCCCCTGGGTGGGGCCAACGTCCTGACTTTC | CASSPLGGANVLTF
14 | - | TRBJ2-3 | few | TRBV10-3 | TGTGCCATCAGTGAACAGGAAGACACAGATACGCAGTATTTT | CAISEQEDTDTQYF
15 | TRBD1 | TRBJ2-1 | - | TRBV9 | TGTGCCAGCACCCCTCCAGGGGGCGATCGGAATGAGCAGTTCTTC | CASTPPGGDRNEQFF
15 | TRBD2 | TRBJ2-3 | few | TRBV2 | TGTGCCAGCAGTGAAGGGGCTAGCGGGGGACATACGCAGTATTTT | CASSEGASGGHTQYF
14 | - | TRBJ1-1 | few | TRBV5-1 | TGCGCCAGCAGCCAGTTACACGGGACGTCTGAAGCTTTCTTT | CASSQLHGTSEAFF
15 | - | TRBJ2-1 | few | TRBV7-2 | TGTGCCAGCAGCTTCCCCCAGGGGTTCTACAATGAGCAGTTCTTC | CASSFPQGFYNEQFF
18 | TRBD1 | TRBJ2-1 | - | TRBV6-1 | TGTGCCAGCACTAAAATCTCGACCGGGACAGGGGGCAGGTATGAGCAGTTCTTC | CASTKISTGTGGRYEQFF
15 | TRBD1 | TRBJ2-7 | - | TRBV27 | TGTGCCAGCAAATTACCGGGACAGGGCCCCTACGAGCAGTACTTC | CASKLPGQGPYEQYF
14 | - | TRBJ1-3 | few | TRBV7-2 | TGTGCCAGCAGCTTCCGACAGGCTGGAAACACCATATATTTT | CASSFRQAGNTIYF
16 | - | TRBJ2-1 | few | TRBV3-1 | TGTGCCAGCAGCCAAGCTGTGGGTCGGACCTACAATGAGCAGTTCTTC | CASSQAVGRTYNEQFF
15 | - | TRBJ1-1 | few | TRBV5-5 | TGTGCCAGCAGCTTCTCCCTATGGCTTAACACTGAAGCTTTCTTT | CASSFSLWLNTEAFF
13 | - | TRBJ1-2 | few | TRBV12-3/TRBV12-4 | TGTGCCAGCAGTTTATATGGGAACTATGGCTACACCTTC | CASSLYGNYGYTF
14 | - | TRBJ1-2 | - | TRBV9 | TGTGCCAGCAGCTCCCCGGGACTTTCCGGGGGCTACACCTTC | CASSSPGLSGGYTF
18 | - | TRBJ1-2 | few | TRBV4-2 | TGTGCCAGCAGCCACAGCCCGGGGGAGGTTATCGGGGGAGATGGCTACACCTTC | CASSHSPGEVIGGDGYTF
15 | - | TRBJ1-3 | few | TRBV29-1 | TGCAGCGTTGAAAGTAGGCGCGGCGGAGGAAACACCATATATTTT | CSVESRRGGGNTIYF
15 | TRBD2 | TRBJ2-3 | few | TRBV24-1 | TGTGCCACCAGTGTGGCGGGGGGGGGCGCAGATACGCAGTATTTT | CATSVAGGGADTQYF
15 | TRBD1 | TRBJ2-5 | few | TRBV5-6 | TGTGCCAGCAGCCCGGACAGGGGGCTCCAAGAGACCCAGTACTTC | CASSPDRGLQETQYF
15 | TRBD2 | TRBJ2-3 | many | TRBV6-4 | TGTGCCAGCAGTGACTCAGCGGGGGGGCCAGATACGCAGTATTTT | CASSDSAGGPDTQYF
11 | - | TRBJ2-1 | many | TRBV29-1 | TGCAGCGTGGCCCCCGGAGGAGAGCAGTTCTTC | CSVAPGGEQFF